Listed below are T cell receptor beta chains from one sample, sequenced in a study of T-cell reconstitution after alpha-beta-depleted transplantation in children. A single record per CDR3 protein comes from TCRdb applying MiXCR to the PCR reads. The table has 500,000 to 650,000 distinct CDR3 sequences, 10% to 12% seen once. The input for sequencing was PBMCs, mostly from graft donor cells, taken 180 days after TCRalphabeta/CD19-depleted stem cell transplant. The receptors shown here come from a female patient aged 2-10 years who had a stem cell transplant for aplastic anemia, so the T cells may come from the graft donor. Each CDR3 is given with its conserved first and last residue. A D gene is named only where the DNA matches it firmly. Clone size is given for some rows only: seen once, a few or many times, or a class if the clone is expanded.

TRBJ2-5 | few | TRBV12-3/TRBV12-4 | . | CASSWGPGQGAGETQYF | TGTGCCAGCAGTTGGGGCCCGGGCCAAGGGGCGGGAGAGACCCAGTACTTC
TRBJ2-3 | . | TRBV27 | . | CASSPPSVWGRPDTQYF | TGTGCCAGCAGTCCTCCCTCAGTATGGGGACGACCAGATACGCAGTATTTT
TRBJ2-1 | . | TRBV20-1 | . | CSARDQGLFYPPYNEQFF | TGCAGTGCTAGAGATCAAGGACTTTTTTATCCCCCCTACAATGAGCAGTTCTTC
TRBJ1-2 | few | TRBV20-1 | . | CSASWSGNRGYTF | TGCAGTGCTAGTTGGTCAGGGAATAGAGGCTACACCTTC
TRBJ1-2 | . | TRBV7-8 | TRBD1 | CASSFEGANYGYTF | TGTGCCAGCAGCTTTGAGGGGGCGAACTATGGCTACACCTTC
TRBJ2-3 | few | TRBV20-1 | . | CSARSQGSPDTQYF | TGCAGTGCTAGGAGCCAGGGAAGTCCAGATACGCAGTATTTT
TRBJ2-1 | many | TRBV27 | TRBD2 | CASRRAPSGISYNEQFF | TGTGCCAGCAGAAGGGCCCCGAGCGGGATCTCCTACAATGAGCAGTTCTTC
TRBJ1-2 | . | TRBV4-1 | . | CASSQSLAAVSPRSFNYGYTF | TGCGCCAGCAGCCAAAGTTTAGCGGCGGTCAGCCCCCGATCGTTTAACTATGGCTACACCTTC
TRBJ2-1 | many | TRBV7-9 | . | CASSPAHPKQFF | TGTGCCAGCAGCCCAGCACACCCTAAGCAGTTCTTC
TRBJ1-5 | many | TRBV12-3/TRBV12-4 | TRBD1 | CASSPSRQGGGNQPQHF | TGTGCCAGCAGCCCTAGCCGACAGGGCGGCGGCAATCAGCCCCAGCATTTT
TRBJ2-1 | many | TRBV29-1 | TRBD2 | CSSGLAGPNEQFF | TGCAGCTCCGGACTAGCGGGACCCAATGAGCAGTTCTTC
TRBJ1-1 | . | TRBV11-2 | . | CASSLEVRGGGAGRVTEAFF | TGTGCCAGCAGCTTAGAAGTGCGAGGGGGAGGGGCAGGGCGAGTCACTGAAGCTTTCTTT
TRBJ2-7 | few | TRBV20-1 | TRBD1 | CSALDRPTYEQYF | TGCAGTGCCTTGGACAGGCCGACCTACGAGCAGTACTTC
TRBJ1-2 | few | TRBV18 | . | CASSPEGVPYGYTF | TGTGCCAGCTCACCAGAGGGGGTTCCCTATGGCTACACCTTC